This T cell receptor (beta chain) was sequenced in a study of cytomegalovirus exposure and HLA in healthy donors. Germline CDR1 MNHEY, CDR2 SMNVEV (reference sequence). This CDR3 region has 13 residues. V dropped 4 bases and J dropped 6; count of bases not matched to a gene: 1. The primer mix had 60 Vbeta and 13 Jbeta primers. Measured with immunoSEQ multiplex PCR; TCRdb has only the in-frame clones, and not every one. Of tens of thousands of clones detected, more than 55% appear once; the ten largest clones hold 20% to 25%. This clone was detected a few times. Sequenced input: PBMCs. The receptor was isolated from a woman aged 45-65 years in good health and CMV-seropositive. The chain couples TRBV27 to TRBJ1-1; 11 nucleotides align to TRBD1. CDR3 in amino acids: CASSWGQGAEAFF. The CDR3 region has the DNA TGTGCCAGCAGTTGGGGACAGGGGGCTGAAGCTTTCTTT.